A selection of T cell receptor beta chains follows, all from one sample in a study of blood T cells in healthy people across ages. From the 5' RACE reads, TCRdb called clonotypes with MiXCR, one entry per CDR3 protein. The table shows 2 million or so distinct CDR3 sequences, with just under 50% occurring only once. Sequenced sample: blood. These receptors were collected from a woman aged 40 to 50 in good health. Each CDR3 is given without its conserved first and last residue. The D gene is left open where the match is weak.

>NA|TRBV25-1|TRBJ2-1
ASSEFGGATGSYNEQF
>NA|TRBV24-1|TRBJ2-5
ATSDRDNQETQY
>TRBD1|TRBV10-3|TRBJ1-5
AISRPGQGNSNQPQH
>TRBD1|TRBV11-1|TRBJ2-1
ASSLEGARPYNEQF
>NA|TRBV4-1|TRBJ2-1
ASSQNFPGPEGNEQF
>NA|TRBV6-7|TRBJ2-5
ASSYSRSGALETQY
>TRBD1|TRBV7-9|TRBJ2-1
ASSLQGTASYNEQF
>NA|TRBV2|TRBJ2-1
ASLGRAEQHNEQF
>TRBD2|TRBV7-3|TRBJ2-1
ASSARGSNEQF
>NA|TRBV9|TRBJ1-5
ASSVARGNQPQH
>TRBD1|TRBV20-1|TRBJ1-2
SVTGVRGGYT
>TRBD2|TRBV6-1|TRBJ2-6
ASSEYGSGQANVLT
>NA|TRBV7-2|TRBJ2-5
ASSPRALAHETQY
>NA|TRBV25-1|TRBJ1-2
ASSEPTGSNYGYT
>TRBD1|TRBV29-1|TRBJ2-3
SVGGFTGGTDTQY
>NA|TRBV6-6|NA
ASKTGSQETQF
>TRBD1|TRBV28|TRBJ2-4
ASQYRGSRIKNIQY
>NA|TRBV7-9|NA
ASSSGVVYEQY
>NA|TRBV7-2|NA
ASSLQGIEETQY